The present TCR beta chain was sequenced within a study of vaccination and CD4 T cells after COVID-19. Trimming left V 2 bases short and J 2 bases short, with 7 bases between. The CDR3 extends over 13 amino acids. Per the germline V gene, CDR1 is GTSNPN and CDR2 is SVGIG (reference sequence). The treatment here: approximately nine-day PBMC culture with coronavirus spike peptide pools or control peptides (ViraFEST assay). Sequencing of the DNA from cultured CD4+ T cells was carried out with the Oncomine TCR Beta short-read assay. TCRdb independently ran MiXCR on the PCR reads; one entry per CDR3 protein. The table lists 16,000 or so distinct CDR3 sequences, roughly 80% of them singletons, with over 9% in the top ten. This clonotype was detected only a few times. Its cognate antigen is unknown. General observations from the study: From about 20 to 38, the median of SARS-CoV-2-reactive clonotypes rose without reaching significance.

V usage is TRBV30 and J usage is TRBJ1-5; a possible D gene is TRBD1 (5 bases). The material sequenced was CD4+ T cells from blood, cultured in vitro, taken after SARS-CoV-2 vaccination. The sequence was obtained from a human donor who received a COVID-19 vaccine. DNA for the CDR3: TGTGCCTGGAGTACGGGGGGCAATCAGCCCCAGCATTTT. The encoded protein is CAWSTGGNQPQHF.